This T cell receptor (beta chain) was captured by sequencing in a study of T cell repertoires in cytomegalovirus infection. In the study overall: Matching HLA type, along with CMV infection, was indicated by public TCR beta signatures.

The germline gives CDR1 SQVTM, CDR2 ANQGSEA. This CDR3 comprises 16 residues. The ends were cut back, 4 bases at V and 0 bases at J, with 16 bases in the middle. TCRdb ran MiXCR on the reads and lists one entry per CDR3 protein. The data show roughly 300,000 distinct CDR3 sequences, 20% to 30% seen once. This clonotype appeared a few times. The sequence derives from a human donor in good health (CMV status not recorded). Some clones in this sample may be carry-over from other donors' samples. The J gene is TRBJ2-1, the V gene TRBV29-1; D not resolved. Sequenced material: PBMCs. The CDR3 DNA reads TGCAGCGTTGTAAGGAACGGAGACCTCTCCTACAATGAGCAGTTCTTC. This translates into CSVVRNGDLSYNEQFF.